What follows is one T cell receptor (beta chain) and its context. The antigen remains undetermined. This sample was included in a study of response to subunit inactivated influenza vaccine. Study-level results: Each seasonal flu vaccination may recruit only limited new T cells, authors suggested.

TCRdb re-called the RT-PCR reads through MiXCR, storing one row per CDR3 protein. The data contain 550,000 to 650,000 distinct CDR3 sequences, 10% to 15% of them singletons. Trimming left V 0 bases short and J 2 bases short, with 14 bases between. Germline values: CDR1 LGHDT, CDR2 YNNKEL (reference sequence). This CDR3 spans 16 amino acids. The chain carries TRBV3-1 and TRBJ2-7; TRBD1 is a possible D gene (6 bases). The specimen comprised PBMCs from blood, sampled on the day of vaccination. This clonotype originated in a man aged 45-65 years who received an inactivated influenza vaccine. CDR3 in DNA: TGTGCCAGCAGCCAAGATTTTTGGACAGTTGCCTACGAGCAGTACTTC. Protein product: CASSQDFWTVAYEQYF.